This entry concerns a single T cell receptor (beta chain). The V segment lost 1 base and the J segment 3 bases; nucleotides outside the gene matches: 11. Germline-derived CDR1 and CDR2 are GTSNPN and SVGIG (reference sequence). The CDR3 consists of 17 residues. This sample is part of a study of blood T cell repertoires in COVID-19. The wider study: Samples of COVID-19 (acute and convalescent) were obtained from the United States, Italy and Spain. PBMCs, B-cell-depleted T cells, or T cells were the source of the cDNA or gDNA that made up the material.

Sequencing was performed with immunoSEQ multiplex PCR; in TCRdb, only in-frame clones are kept and a portion is missing. The sample lists approximately 70,000 clones, about 80% occurring once. This chain uses TRBV30 with TRBJ1-2, with TRBD1 matching 10 bases. What was sequenced was peripheral blood. The source is a man aged 70 or older who had recovered from COVID-19. CDR3 loop: CAWSGPILTGGDYGYTF. In DNA form, the CDR3 reads TGTGCCTGGAGTGGGCCTATACTGACAGGGGGCGACTATGGCTACACCTTC.